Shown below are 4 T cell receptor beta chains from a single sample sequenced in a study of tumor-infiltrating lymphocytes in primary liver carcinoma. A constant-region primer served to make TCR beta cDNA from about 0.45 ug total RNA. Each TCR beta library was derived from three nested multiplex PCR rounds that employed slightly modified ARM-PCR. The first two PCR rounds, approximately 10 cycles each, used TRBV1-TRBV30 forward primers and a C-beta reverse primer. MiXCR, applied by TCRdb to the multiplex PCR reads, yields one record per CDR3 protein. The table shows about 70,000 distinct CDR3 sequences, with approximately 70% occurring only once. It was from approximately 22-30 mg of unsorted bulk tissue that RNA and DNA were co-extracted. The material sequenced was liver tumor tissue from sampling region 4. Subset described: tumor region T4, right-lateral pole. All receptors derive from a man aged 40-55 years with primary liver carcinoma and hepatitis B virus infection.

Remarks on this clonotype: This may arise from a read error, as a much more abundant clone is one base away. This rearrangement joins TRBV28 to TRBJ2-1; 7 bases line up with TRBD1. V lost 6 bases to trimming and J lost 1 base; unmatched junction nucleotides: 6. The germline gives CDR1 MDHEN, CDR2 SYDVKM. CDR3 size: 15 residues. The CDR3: CASRLGGRSYNEQFF. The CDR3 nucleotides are TGTGCCAGCAGGTTAGGGGGCAGATCCTACAATGAGCAGTTCTTC.

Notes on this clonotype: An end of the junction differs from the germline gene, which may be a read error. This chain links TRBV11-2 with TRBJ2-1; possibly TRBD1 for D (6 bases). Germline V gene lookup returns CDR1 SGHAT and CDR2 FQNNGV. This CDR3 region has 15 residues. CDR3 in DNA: TGTGCCGGCGTACTAGGGGACATCAGGGGACATGAACAGTTCTTC. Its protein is CAGVLGDIRGHEQFF.

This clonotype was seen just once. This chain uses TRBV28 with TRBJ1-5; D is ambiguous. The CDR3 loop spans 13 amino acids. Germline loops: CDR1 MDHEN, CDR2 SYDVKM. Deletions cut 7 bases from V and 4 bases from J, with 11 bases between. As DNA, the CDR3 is TGTGCCAGCAATTATGGAGTAAATCAGCCCCAGCATTTT. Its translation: CASNYGVNQPQHF.

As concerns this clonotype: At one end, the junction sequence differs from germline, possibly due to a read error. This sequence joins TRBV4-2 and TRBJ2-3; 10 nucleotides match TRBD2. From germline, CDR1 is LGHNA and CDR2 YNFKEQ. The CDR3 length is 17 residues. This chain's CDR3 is CASSQDERAGGVDTQYF. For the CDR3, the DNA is TGTGCCAGCAGCCAAGATGAGAGAGCGGGAGGGGTAGATACTCAGTATTTT.